The next 28 T cell receptor beta chains were all read from a single sample in a study of blood T cell repertoires in COVID-19 (dated by TCRdb to about 2020). Library creation used the immunoSEQ multiplex PCR assay. Imported from immuneACCESS, the table was reduced by TCRdb to in-frame sequences with V and J called. These copies leave out some clones; in studies compared against another copy, an unresolved V gene accounts for under half, and the cause of the remainder is not known. This sample holds about 230,000 clones; roughly 83% were observed only once. In total, the top ten clones hold around 2.5% of the sample. Sequenced: peripheral blood. These receptors came from a woman between 70 and 85 years old with active or convalescent COVID-19.

This clone was counted once. The CDR3 protein is CASTAEGLGTEAFF. The CDR3 region has the DNA TGTGCCAGCACCGCTGAGGGTTTGGGAACTGAAGCTTTCTTT. The chain uses TRBV2 and TRBJ1-1; D is unclear. The CDR3 sequence is 14 residues long. V dropped 7 bases and J dropped 5 bases, with 17 bases sitting between them. Germline V CDR1 and CDR2: SNHLY, FYNNEI.

This sequence joins TRBV10-2 and TRBJ2-2; 7 nucleotides line up with TRBD1. Trimming removed 5 bases from V and 4 bases from J; junction bases left unmatched: 4. The CDR3 has 14 amino acids. Germline V gene sequence: CDR1 WSHSY, CDR2 SAAADI. The CDR3 loop reads CASSQTGITGELFF. CDR3 nucleotide sequence: TGCGCCAGCAGTCAGACAGGGATCACCGGGGAGCTGTTTTTT.

The rearrangement uses TRBV5-1 and TRBJ2-1, with D hard to call. The V end was cut by 4 bases, the J end by 1 base, with 12 bases between. This CDR3 contains 15 residues. Germline V gene sequence: CDR1 SGHRS, CDR2 YFSETQ. CDR3: CASSIVKTSYNEQFF. The DNA for the CDR3 is TGCGCCAGCAGCATAGTAAAAACTTCCTACAATGAGCAGTTCTTC.

This sequence joins TRBV5-4 and TRBJ2-7; TRBD2 matches at 8 bases. The CDR3 extends over 15 amino acids. V lost 4 bases, J lost 4 bases, and 10 bases stayed unmatched. Germline values: CDR1 SGHNT, CDR2 YYREEE (reference sequence). The CDR3 DNA follows: TGTGCCAGCAGCGCCCGGGAGGGGGGGTGGTACGAGCAGTACTTC. Translated, it gives CASSAREGGWYEQYF.

The V call is TRBV12-3 or TRBV12-4, the J call TRBJ1-5; no clear D gene. The V and J ends lost 5 bases and 6 bases respectively, with 8 bases between them. The CDR3 sequence is 12 residues long. CDR3 DNA: TGTGCCAGCAGTGACCGGGGTCAGCCCCAGCATTTT. It specifies CASSDRGQPQHF.

V gene TRBV5-1 combines with J gene TRBJ2-1; TRBD2 matches 9 bases. The germline CDR1 and CDR2 sequences are SGHRS and YFSETQ. With V trimmed by 0 bases and J by 6 bases, 1 base remained unmatched. This CDR3 contains 14 residues. Written as DNA, the CDR3 is TGCGCCAGCAGCTTGGTAGCGGGAGTCAATGAGCAGTTCTTC. Its protein is CASSLVAGVNEQFF.

This clone was seen once. The CDR3 DNA reads TGTGCCAGCAGCACACCGGGACAGGGGATAGGTGGCTACACCTTC. Translated: CASSTPGQGIGGYTF. The chain links TRBV3-1 (or the pseudogene TRBV3-2) to TRBJ1-2; 10 bases agree with TRBD1. V dropped 5 bases and J dropped 7; count of bases not matched to a gene: 10. Looked up from germline, CDR1 is LGHDT and CDR2 is YNNKEL (reference sequence). The CDR3 consists of 15 residues.

The V gene is TRBV5-1, the J gene TRBJ2-7, with TRBD2 matching over 7 bases. This CDR3 has 16 residues. From germline, CDR1 is SGHRS and CDR2 YFSETQ. Trimming removed 0 bases from V and 0 bases from J; junction bases left unmatched: 6. The DNA of the CDR3 is TGCGCCAGCAGCTTGGGGGGTCTAGCGGTCTCCTACGAGCAGTACTTC. Protein: CASSLGGLAVSYEQYF. Complete variable domain (other parts from reference TRBV5-1 and TRBJ2-7): KAGVTQTPRYLIKTRGQQVTLSCSPISGHRSVSWYQQTPGQGLQFLFEYFSETQRNKGNFPGRFSGRQFSNSRSEMNVSTLELGDSALYLCASSLGGLAVSYEQYFGPGTRLTVT.

The chain joins TRBV3-1 (or the pseudogene TRBV3-2) to TRBJ1-2; weak D call: TRBD1 (6 bases). CDR1 and CDR2 from the germline V gene are LGHDT and YNNKEL (reference sequence). The CDR3 covers 15 residues. Trimming took off 0 bases at V and 4 bases at J, with 12 bases between the two ends. CDR3 nucleotide sequence: TGTGCCAGCAGCCAAGACGCGTGGGGGCGCTATGGCTACACCTTC. Amino acid sequence: CASSQDAWGRYGYTF.

This clone showed up just a few times. The chain uses TRBV7-9 and TRBJ1-1, with TRBD1 identical over 9 bases. V lost 3 bases to trimming and J lost 4 bases; unmatched junction nucleotides: 12. Germline-derived CDR1 and CDR2 are SEHNR and FQNEAQ (reference sequence). This CDR3 comprises 17 residues. The CDR3 is CASSFTGGVSKATEAFF. As DNA, the CDR3 is TGTGCCAGCAGCTTTACAGGGGGCGTTTCGAAGGCCACTGAAGCTTTCTTT.

This clone was seen more than once but under ten times. V is TRBV29-1 and J is TRBJ1-2, with TRBD1 as a possible D gene (5 bases). The V gene lost 4 bases and the J gene lost 4 bases, with 19 bases spanning the gap. The CDR3 runs 15 residues. Germline-derived CDR1 and CDR2 are SQVTM and ANQGSEA. For the CDR3, the DNA is TGCAGCGTTGCTGGCTCGGGGTTGGGGGGCTATGGCTACACCTTC. This encodes CSVAGSGLGGYGYTF.

This clone was detected a few times. CDR3 protein: CASSVDPGDYEQYF. CDR3 DNA sequence: TGTGCCAGCAGTGTGGACCCCGGGGACTACGAGCAGTACTTC. The V gene is TRBV2, the J gene TRBJ2-7; D possibly corresponds to TRBD2 (5 bases). The CDR3 consists of 14 residues. Germline V gives CDR1 SNHLY, CDR2 FYNNEI. The ends were cut back, 4 bases at V and 3 bases at J, with 13 bases in the middle.

The genes are TRBV6-1 and TRBJ2-2, with 8 bases matching TRBD2. The CDR3 has 18 amino acids. Germline assignment: CDR1 MNHNS and CDR2 SASEGT. Germline trimming cut 1 base from V and 8 bases from J; bases unmatched to any gene: 15. CDR3 nucleotide sequence: TGTGCCAGCAGTGAAGAAGTCAGCGGGAGAAGTGGGACTGGGGAGCTGTTTTTT. Translation gives CASSEEVSGRSGTGELFF.

The V call is TRBV15, the J call TRBJ2-7; 8 positions agree with TRBD2. The V gene's germline CDR1 is LNHNV and CDR2 YYDKDF (reference sequence). The CDR3 has 12 amino acids. V gave up 8 bases and J gave up 7 bases; unmatched junction bases: 7. The CDR3 DNA is TGTGCCACCCGGGGGGGGCCCGAGGAGCAGTACTTC. Amino acids: CATRGGPEEQYF.

This chain connects TRBV19 to TRBJ1-4; 8 bases line up with TRBD1. The CDR3 loop spans 16 amino acids. J was trimmed by 2 bases and V by 3 bases; bases with no gene match: 5. Germline CDR1 is LNHDA and CDR2 is SQIVND (reference sequence). CDR3 sequence: CASSIGQGGTNEKLFF. CDR3 coding DNA: TGTGCCAGTAGTATTGGACAGGGAGGGACTAATGAAAAACTGTTTTTT.

The genes are TRBV5-6 and TRBJ2-5; 10 bases are a match to TRBD1. CDR3 length: 13 amino acids. J was trimmed by 5 bases and V by 6 bases; bases with no gene match: 4. Germline assignment: CDR1 SGHDT and CDR2 YYEEEE. CDR3 protein: CASTGQGVETQYF. The CDR3 DNA sequence: TGTGCCAGCACCGGACAGGGGGTGGAGACCCAGTACTTC.

The rearrangement joins TRBV5-4 to TRBJ1-3, with a tentative D call TRBD1 (6 bases). Trimming shortened V by 0 bases and J by 4 bases, and 8 bases separated the two germline ends. Per germline, CDR1 SGHNT and CDR2 YYREEE (reference sequence). The CDR3 has 14 amino acids. CDR3 bases: TGTGCCAGCAGCTTGGGGACAGCCGGAAACACCATATATTTT. Its translation is CASSLGTAGNTIYF.

This clone was recorded once. The V call is TRBV6-5, the J call TRBJ1-2, with D hard to call. V shed 2 bases and J shed 3 bases, with 10 bases lying between them. The germline V gene encodes CDR1 MNHEY and CDR2 SVGAGI. The CDR3 is 14 residues long. As DNA, the CDR3 is TGTGCCAGCAGTTACAGTAAGCGGCACTATGGCTACACCTTC. It is translated as CASSYSKRHYGYTF.

The gene calls are TRBV2 and TRBJ1-2; a weak D match, TRBD1 (5 bases). There are 15 residues in the CDR3. Trimming stripped 0 bases from V and 8 bases from J, with 16 bases between. Germline lookup yields CDR1 SNHLY and CDR2 FYNNEI. The CDR3 sequence is CASSEAARRGRGYTF. The CDR3 DNA reads TGTGCCAGCAGTGAAGCGGCTAGGAGGGGCAGGGGCTACACCTTC. The variable domain in full, completed from reference TRBV2 and TRBJ1-2, reads EPEVTQTPSHQVTQMGQEVILRCVPISNHLYFYWYRQILGQKVEFLVSFYNNEISEKSEIFDDQFSVERPDGSNFTLKIRSTKLEDSAMYFCASSEAARRGRGYTFGSGTRLTVV.

Turning to this clone: The sample has other DNA sequences that encode this CDR3 too. The rearrangement joins TRBV19 to TRBJ1-5, with D possibly matching TRBD1 (5 bases). Trimming stripped 5 bases from V and 0 bases from J, with 8 bases between. Per the germline V gene, CDR1 is LNHDA and CDR2 is SQIVND (reference sequence). This CDR3 has 14 residues. This CDR3 is CASSRGDSNQPQHF. Here the CDR3 DNA reads TGTGCCAGTAGTCGGGGGGATAGCAATCAGCCCCAGCATTTT.

This chain links TRBV12-3 or TRBV12-4 with TRBJ2-4, with D maybe TRBD1 (6 bases). V shed 2 bases and J shed 7 bases, with 9 bases lying between them. CDR3 size: 13 residues. The CDR3: CASSLNRANIQYF. CDR3 nucleotides: TGTGCCAGCAGTTTAAACAGGGCGAACATTCAGTACTTC.

This rearrangement joins TRBV15 to TRBJ2-7, with D perhaps TRBD1 (6 bases). Germline loops: CDR1 LNHNV, CDR2 YYDKDF (reference sequence). Trimming took off 5 bases at V and 2 bases at J, with 10 bases between the two ends. The CDR3 extends over 13 amino acids. In nucleotides, the CDR3 is TGTGCCACCAGCCAGGGGCTCGCCTACGAGCAGTACTTC. It codes for CATSQGLAYEQYF.

J is TRBJ2-2 and V is TRBV2; 11 nucleotides match TRBD2. The CDR3 totals 16 residues. The junction had 5 bases not matched to a gene; V was cut back by 4 bases and J by 4 bases. Germline V gives CDR1 SNHLY, CDR2 FYNNEI. CDR3 nucleotides: TGTGCCAGCAGTGTCACTAGCGGGAGTTTCACCGGGGAGCTGTTTTTT. Translated, it gives CASSVTSGSFTGELFF.

This rearrangement joins TRBV19 to TRBJ1-3, with D unclear. The CDR3 has 15 residues. V lost 1 base and J 4 bases, leaving 11 bases between the germline ends. Germline lookup yields CDR1 LNHDA and CDR2 SQIVND (reference sequence). The CDR3 here is CASSIGGSQGNTIYF. The DNA of the CDR3 is TGTGCCAGTAGTATAGGCGGATCGCAAGGAAACACCATATATTTT.

CDR3 DNA: TGCGCCAGCATGGCTCCCCAGGGATATGAGCAGTTCTTC. The encoded protein is CASMAPQGYEQFF. The chain couples TRBV4-1 to TRBJ2-1; tentative D call: TRBD1 (5 bases). V was clipped by 7 bases and J by 8 bases, with 15 bases between them. Per the germline V gene, CDR1 is MGHRA and CDR2 is YSYEKL. The length of the CDR3 is 13 residues.

The rearrangement links TRBV18 to TRBJ2-5, with D possibly matching TRBD2 (6 bases). This CDR3 has 13 amino acids. Germline CDR1 is KGHSH and CDR2 is LQKENI. V gave up 1 base and J gave up 5 bases, with 8 bases separating them. CDR3 coding DNA: TGTGCCAGCTCACCACGGGACTTGGAGACCCAGTACTTC. Translating gives CASSPRDLETQYF.

This chain's CDR3 is CASSSFLLQGQAFF. The CDR3 DNA sequence: TGTGCCAGCAGCTCTTTCTTGTTGCAGGGCCAAGCTTTCTTT. The chain combines TRBV11-1 with TRBJ1-1, with D possibly being TRBD1 (5 bases). CDR1 and CDR2 (germline): SGHAT, FQDESV (reference sequence). Deletions cut 4 bases from V and 9 bases from J, with 18 bases between. The CDR3 is 14 residues long.

The V and J genes are TRBV11-1 and TRBJ1-1, with a weak D call TRBD1 (5 bases). V lost 1 base and J lost 10, with 13 bases in between. Germline V gene data show CDR1 as SGHAT and CDR2 as FQDESV (reference sequence). The CDR3 runs 13 residues. The CDR3 protein is CASSLEGRAPAFF. In nucleotides, the CDR3 is TGTGCCAGCAGCTTAGAGGGGCGAGCCCCAGCTTTCTTT.